Following are 7 T cell receptor beta chains from one sample sequenced in a study of lymphopenia after photon versus proton radiotherapy. TCRdb's table, derived via immunoSEQ multiplex PCR, lists solely in-frame clones and lacks some. The sample lists about 30,000 clones; 94% were seen once. Sequences were derived from peripheral blood, sampled from a patient treated with photon-based radiotherapy. The receptor source for this set is a woman aged 45-65 years with cholangiocarcinoma.

V is TRBV5-6 and J is TRBJ1-2, with D possibly matching TRBD1 (5 bases). Germline V gene data show CDR1 as SGHDT and CDR2 as YYEEEE. CDR3 length: 14 amino acids. Trimming removed 0 bases from V and 5 bases from J, with 11 bases in between. The CDR3 loop reads CASSLAAYRYGYTF. CDR3 bases: TGTGCCAGCAGCTTGGCGGCCTACAGGTATGGCTACACCTTC.

The chain has TRBV27 and TRBJ2-7; TRBD2 aligns across 11 bases. This CDR3 region has 15 residues. V lost 5 bases to trimming and J lost 1 base; unmatched junction nucleotides: 4. Germline V gene data show CDR1 as MNHEY and CDR2 as SMNVEV (reference sequence). CDR3 nucleotide sequence: TGTGCCAGCAGTCTGACTAGCGGGGCTTCCTACGAGCAGTACTTC. Its protein is CASSLTSGASYEQYF.

The rearrangement links TRBV4-2 to TRBJ2-4, with 10 bases lining up with TRBD2. The CDR3 has 16 residues. The J segment lost 3 bases and the V segment lost 5 bases, leaving 7 bases of the junction unmatched. Germline-derived CDR1 and CDR2 are LGHNA and YNFKEQ. CDR3 DNA: TGTGCCAGCAGCACTCCTAGCGGGGGTGGCAAAAACATTCAGTACTTC. It specifies CASSTPSGGGKNIQYF.

The V call is TRBV7-2, the J call TRBJ2-5; TRBD2 is a possible D gene (6 bases). The CDR3 runs to 15 residues. Between the trimmed V and J ends, which lost 4 bases and 1 base, there was a span of 13 bases. CDR1 SGHTA and CDR2 FQGNSA come from the germline V gene. In DNA form, the CDR3 reads TGTGCCAGCAGCTCTTGGGCCGGGGGCCAAGAGACCCAGTACTTC. Residues: CASSSWAGGQETQYF.

The CDR3 region has the DNA TGTGCCAGCAGCCCTCGACTAGCGGGGGGGCGGGATACGCAGTATTTT. Its protein product is CASSPRLAGGRDTQYF. The J gene is TRBJ2-3, the V gene TRBV7-2; the match to TRBD2 covers 14 bases. V trimming: 5 bases; J trimming: 6 bases; junction bases outside the gene matches: 7. Looked up from germline, CDR1 is SGHTA and CDR2 is FQGNSA. The length of the CDR3 is 16 residues.

CDR3 sequence: CTSSQEPAGGPDNEQFF. DNA of the CDR3: TGCACCAGCAGCCAAGAACCAGCGGGGGGGCCGGATAATGAGCAGTTCTTC. The chain carries TRBV1 and TRBJ2-1; the table's TRBD2 call for D was not verified on the DNA. TRBV1 is listed as a pseudogene. This CDR3 is 17 amino acids long.

The chain is built from TRBV5-4 and TRBJ2-1; possible D gene TRBD2, 5 bases. Looked up from germline, CDR1 is SGHNT and CDR2 is YYREEE (reference sequence). The CDR3 runs 16 residues. The V end lost 5 bases, the J end lost 5 bases, and 20 bases lay between the germline ends. The CDR3: CASSSSGKFTDNEQFF. In DNA form, the CDR3 reads TGTGCCAGCAGTTCCTCCGGGAAATTCACCGACAATGAGCAGTTCTTC. Combining the CDR3 with reference TRBV5-4 and TRBJ2-1 gives the whole variable domain ETGVTQSPTHLIKTRGQQVTLRCSSQSGHNTVSWYQQALGQGPQFIFQYYREEENGRGNFPPRFSGLQFPNYSSELNVNALELDDSALYLCASSSSGKFTDNEQFFGPGTRLTVL.